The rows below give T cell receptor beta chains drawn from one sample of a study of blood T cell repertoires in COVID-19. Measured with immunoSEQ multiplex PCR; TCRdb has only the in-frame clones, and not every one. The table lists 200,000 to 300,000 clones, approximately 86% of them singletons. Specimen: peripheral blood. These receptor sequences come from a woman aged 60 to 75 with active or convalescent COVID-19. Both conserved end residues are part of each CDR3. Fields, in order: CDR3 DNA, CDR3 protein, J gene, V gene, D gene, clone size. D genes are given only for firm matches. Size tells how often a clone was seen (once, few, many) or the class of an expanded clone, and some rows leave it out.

TGTGCCAGCTCACCCAACAGGGGGAACACCGGGGAGCTGTTTTTT,CASSPNRGNTGELFF,TRBJ2-2,TRBV18,TRBD1,NA
TGTGCCAGCAGCGTAAAACAGGGGATGGATTCACCCCTCCACTTT,CASSVKQGMDSPLHF,TRBJ1-6,TRBV9,TRBD1,NA
TGTGCCAGCAGTTTAACGGCCGGGGAGCTGTTTTTT,CASSLTAGELFF,TRBJ2-2,TRBV28,NA,NA
TGTGCCAGCTCACCAACAGGGACGAACACCGGGGAGCTGTTTTTT,CASSPTGTNTGELFF,TRBJ2-2,TRBV18,NA,NA
TGTGCCAGTAGTCGCCAGCGGGACTACAATGAGCAGTTCTTC,CASSRQRDYNEQFF,TRBJ2-1,TRBV19,TRBD2,NA
TGTGCCAGCAGCTTAGTAGGTAGCGGGGACTACAATGAGCAGTTCTTC,CASSLVGSGDYNEQFF,TRBJ2-1,TRBV11-3,TRBD2,NA
TGTGCCAGCAGCCGACCAACAGGAGGCGGGAGTGGGCTTAGGGTGCAGTTCTTC,CASSRPTGGGSGLRVQFF,TRBJ2-1,TRBV11-3,TRBD2,NA
TGTGCCAGCTCACCACAGTCCAGGATGAACACTGAAGCTTTCTTT,CASSPQSRMNTEAFF,TRBJ1-1,TRBV18,NA,NA
TGTGCCAGTAGCCCCAAAAAGGGGGAGCAGCAGTTCTTC,CASSPKKGEQQFF,TRBJ2-1,TRBV19,NA,NA
TGTGCCAGCAGTTTATGGCGGGGACAGGGTGGGGGGCAGCCCCAGCATTTT,CASSLWRGQGGGQPQHF,TRBJ1-5,TRBV28,TRBD1,NA
TGTGCCTGGAGACAGGGCTATAATTCACCCCTCCACTTT,CAWRQGYNSPLHF,TRBJ1-6,TRBV30,NA,NA
TGTGCCAGCAGGGACAGGGGAGGAGGGGAGCAGTTCTTC,CASRDRGGGEQFF,TRBJ2-1,TRBV27,TRBD1,NA
TGTGCCAGCAGCCAAGATGGGCAGTACACCGGGGAGCTGTTTTTT,CASSQDGQYTGELFF,TRBJ2-2,TRBV4-2,NA,few
TGTGCCAGCAGCTTAAGGCTAGCAAACACCGGGGAGCTGTTTTTT,CASSLRLANTGELFF,TRBJ2-2,TRBV7-2,NA,NA
TGTGCCAGCAGCTTGACTAGCGGGAGTAGGTACGAGCAGTACTTC,CASSLTSGSRYEQYF,TRBJ2-7,TRBV7-2,TRBD2,NA
TGTGCCACCAGCAGAGATCTAAGGGGACAGGGGAAAAAGAACACTGAAGCTTTCTTT,CATSRDLRGQGKKNTEAFF,TRBJ1-1,TRBV15,TRBD1,NA
TGTGCCAGAAGCTTCCACTCCACACTAGCGGGAGGTGACACAGATACGCAGTATTTT,CARSFHSTLAGGDTDTQYF,TRBJ2-3,TRBV7-5,NA,NA
TGTGCCATCAGTGAGTCACGGGGAGGGGCCAAGTTAAGTAGCACAGATACGCAGTATTTT,CAISESRGGAKLSSTDTQYF,TRBJ2-3,TRBV10-3,TRBD2,NA
TGTGCCTCCGGGGAGGACCCTAGCACAGATACGCAGTATTTT,CASGEDPSTDTQYF,TRBJ2-3,TRBV10-3,NA,NA
TGTGCCAGCCTCGGTAGGGCTAGCGGGAGGCTCACCTACGAGCAGTACTTC,CASLGRASGRLTYEQYF,TRBJ2-7,TRBV28,TRBD2,NA
TGCGCCAGCAGCTTGGGGCTAGCGGGGGTCCAAGAGACCCAGTACTTC,CASSLGLAGVQETQYF,TRBJ2-5,TRBV5-1,TRBD2,NA
TGTGCCTGGAGTGTATTGGCGGGGCGACCCAATGAGCAGTTCTTC,CAWSVLAGRPNEQFF,TRBJ2-1,TRBV30,NA,NA
TGTGCCAGCAGTGATCACAGGGGTAAGCGGGAAAACATTCAGTACTTC,CASSDHRGKRENIQYF,TRBJ2-4,TRBV2,NA,once
TGTGCCAGTCGCCGGGACAGGGGGCTTAACGCTGGAAACACCATATATTTT,CASRRDRGLNAGNTIYF,TRBJ1-3,TRBV19,TRBD1,NA
TGTGCCAGCAGCTTAGAAGATAGTAGCTTCGGATATGAGCAGTTCTTC,CASSLEDSSFGYEQFF,TRBJ2-1,TRBV11-3,NA,NA
TGTGCCAGTAGTGACAGGGGGCTGCTTAATAGCAATCAGCCCCAGCATTTT,CASSDRGLLNSNQPQHF,TRBJ1-5,TRBV19,TRBD1,NA
TGTGCCAGCAGCTTAACTAGCGGGAGAGTGGCCGGGGAGCTGTTTTTT,CASSLTSGRVAGELFF,TRBJ2-2,TRBV7-8,TRBD2,NA
TGCGCCAGCAGCGGGACTAGCGGGGTTAGCACAGATACGCAGTATTTT,CASSGTSGVSTDTQYF,TRBJ2-3,TRBV5-1,TRBD2,NA
TGTGCCAGCATTCGGACTAGCGGGAGAGAGACCCAGTACTTC,CASIRTSGRETQYF,TRBJ2-5,TRBV2,TRBD2,NA
TGCGCCAGCAGCCAAAGGACAGGGGGTCAGCCCCAGCATTTT,CASSQRTGGQPQHF,TRBJ1-5,TRBV4-1,TRBD1,NA
TGTGCCAGTAGTCAGGGGGCTCGGGACACTGAAGCTTTCTTT,CASSQGARDTEAFF,TRBJ1-1,TRBV19,TRBD1,NA
TGCAGCGTTACATCTGGGGCCAACGTCCTGACTTTC,CSVTSGANVLTF,TRBJ2-6,TRBV29-1,NA,NA
TGTGCCAGCAGCTTTGCCCCCGTCGGGGAGACCCAGTACTTC,CASSFAPVGETQYF,TRBJ2-5,TRBV12-1,NA,NA
TGTGCCAGCAGCTTATCGCCTAGCTTCTACGAGCAGTACTTC,CASSLSPSFYEQYF,TRBJ2-7,TRBV11-2,NA,NA
TGTGCCAGCAGCTTCAGCGGATCTTACAATGAGCAGTTCTTC,CASSFSGSYNEQFF,TRBJ2-1,TRBV5-6,NA,NA
TGTGCCTGGAGGGGACAGGGGGTGTACACTGAAGCTTTCTTT,CAWRGQGVYTEAFF,TRBJ1-1,TRBV30,TRBD1,NA
TGTGCCAGCTCGATAAGGACTAGCGGGAGGACAGATACGCAGTATTTT,CASSIRTSGRTDTQYF,TRBJ2-3,TRBV18,TRBD2,NA
TGTGCCAGCAGAGGGACAGCGGGTTTGGGCACTGAAGCTTTCTTT,CASRGTAGLGTEAFF,TRBJ1-1,TRBV6-6,TRBD1,NA
TGTGCCAGCAGCCAGGGGACTAGCGGAGGTTCCTACGAGCAGTACTTC,CASSQGTSGGSYEQYF,TRBJ2-7,TRBV3-1/TRBV3-2,TRBD2,NA
TGTGCCAGCAGTTCCCGTTCGAGGGCATACTATGGCTACACCTTC,CASSSRSRAYYGYTF,TRBJ1-2,TRBV6-5,NA,NA
TGTGCCAGCAGCCAACCAATTCTAGCGGGAGGGGACAATGAGCAGTTCTTC,CASSQPILAGGDNEQFF,TRBJ2-1,TRBV14,TRBD2,NA
TGTGCCAGCAGCCCAGGGGTTGCTAATTCACCCCTCCACTTT,CASSPGVANSPLHF,TRBJ1-6,TRBV3-1/TRBV3-2,NA,many
TGCAGCGTTGGGACAGGGGAAACTGGAAACACCATATATTTT,CSVGTGETGNTIYF,TRBJ1-3,TRBV29-1,TRBD1,NA
TGTGCCATCAGTGAGTCGGGACAGGGGGGAAATCAGCCCCAGCATTTT,CAISESGQGGNQPQHF,TRBJ1-5,TRBV10-3,TRBD1,NA
TGTGCCAGCAGCTTGGACAGGGGAATCCAAGAGACCCAGTACTTC,CASSLDRGIQETQYF,TRBJ2-5,TRBV11-3,TRBD1,NA
TGTGCCAGCAGCAAGACTAGCGGGGTTTATGAGACCCAGTACTTC,CASSKTSGVYETQYF,TRBJ2-5,TRBV7-9,TRBD2,NA
TGTGCCTGGTGTCCGGGAGGGGGGGCAGATACGCAGTATTTT,CAWCPGGGADTQYF,TRBJ2-3,TRBV30,TRBD2,NA
TGTGCCAGCAGCCCCCCAACAGGGAACTATGGCTACACCTTC,CASSPPTGNYGYTF,TRBJ1-2,TRBV11-3,NA,NA
TGCGCCAGCAGCCAAGAGCCCGTGAGACAGGTGCCCGGGGAGCTGTTTTTT,CASSQEPVRQVPGELFF,TRBJ2-2,TRBV4-1,NA,NA
TGTGCCTGGAGTGGTAGCATCCCCCTTGCTGATGAGCAGTTCTTC,CAWSGSIPLADEQFF,TRBJ2-1,TRBV30,NA,few
TGTGCCAGCACCCCTCTGGTAGCGGGAGGACTCGACGGGGAGCTGTTTTTT,CASTPLVAGGLDGELFF,TRBJ2-2,TRBV27,TRBD2,NA
TGTGCCAGCAGACCGAGGGCACACGCTCCTCGGGCTGAAGCTTTCTTT,CASRPRAHAPRAEAFF,TRBJ1-1,TRBV5-4,NA,NA
TGTGCCAGCAGCCCGGACAGGGGGCGAGCGAAAAGGGATTCACCCCTCCACTTT,CASSPDRGRAKRDSPLHF,TRBJ1-6,TRBV11-2,TRBD1,NA
TGTGCCAGTAGTCCCCCGGGACAAGGAAATTCACCCCTCCACTTT,CASSPPGQGNSPLHF,TRBJ1-6,TRBV19,NA,NA
TGCGCCAGCAGCGGGACTAGCGGACCCTCCTACGAGCAGTACTTC,CASSGTSGPSYEQYF,TRBJ2-7,TRBV5-1,TRBD2,NA
TGTGCCAGCAGCCAAGTCCCGAGTTATAATTCACCCCTCCACTTT,CASSQVPSYNSPLHF,TRBJ1-6,TRBV3-1/TRBV3-2,NA,NA
TGTGCCAGCAGTGAAGTAAGAGGGCGGAATGAGCAGTTCTTC,CASSEVRGRNEQFF,TRBJ2-1,TRBV2,NA,NA
TGCGCCAGCAGTGGGCTTAACAGGGACTATGGCTACACCTTC,CASSGLNRDYGYTF,TRBJ1-2,TRBV10-2,NA,once
TGTGCCAGCAGTTCCCTGATCCCCCAACAGGGATTAGTTATGGTTCCCTCGGGCCAGCCCCAGCATTTT,CASSSLIPQQGLVMVPSGQPQHF,TRBJ1-5,TRBV28,NA,NA
TGCGCCAGCAGCCAAGGGGGGCCCCCCGCCTACGAGCAGTACTTC,CASSQGGPPAYEQYF,TRBJ2-7,TRBV4-1,NA,NA